This TCR beta chain was sequenced for a study of blood T cell repertoires in COVID-19. The overall study: Sites in the United States, Italy and Spain provided acute and convalescent COVID-19 samples. Nucleic acid was either cDNA or gDNA, and it came from T cells, B-cell-depleted T cells, or PBMCs.

The CDR3 totals 13 residues. V lost 4 bases, J lost 5 bases, and 1 base stayed unmatched. The germline gives CDR1 LGHDT, CDR2 YNNKEL (reference sequence). Measured with immunoSEQ multiplex PCR; TCRdb has only the in-frame clones, and not every one. This table holds fewer than 80,000 clones, roughly 89% found once. The source is a woman in her forties or fifties with active COVID-19. Sequenced material: peripheral blood. The V gene is TRBV3-1 (or the pseudogene TRBV3-2), the J gene TRBJ2-1, with TRBD2 matching over 8 bases. Written as DNA, the CDR3 is TGTGCCAGCAGCCTGCGGGGGGACAATGAGCAGTTCTTC. Translation gives CASSLRGDNEQFF.